Presented here are 18 T cell receptor beta chains from one specimen sequenced in a study of cytomegalovirus exposure and HLA in healthy donors. The PCR contained 60 Vbeta and 13 Jbeta primers. Profiled with immunoSEQ multiplex PCR; TCRdb holds only in-frame clones, not every one. The data contain about 210,000 clones, 75% to 80% of them seen just once; the ten biggest clones take up approximately 1.8%. Sequencing was performed on PBMCs. The receptors here all came from a male donor in good health and CMV-seronegative.

V and J are TRBV6-5 and TRBJ2-4, with D maybe TRBD2 (5 bases). The germline V gene encodes CDR1 MNHEY and CDR2 SVGAGI. The CDR3 spans 15 residues. Trimming stripped 0 bases from V and 5 bases from J, with 11 bases between. CDR3 loop: CASSYSRASQNIQYF. In nucleotides, the CDR3 is TGTGCCAGCAGTTACTCGAGGGCGAGTCAAAACATTCAGTACTTC.

The chain is built from TRBV29-1 and TRBJ2-1, with a possible D match to TRBD1 (6 bases). The CDR3 sequence is 12 residues long. The germline V gene has CDR1 SQVTM and CDR2 ANQGSEA. V gave up 6 bases and J gave up 7 bases, with 13 bases separating them. The CDR3 sequence is CSVVRRGNEQFF. The CDR3 DNA reads as TGCAGCGTCGTACGAAGGGGGAATGAGCAGTTCTTC.

This chain links TRBV5-1 with TRBJ2-7; D unclear. CDR1 and CDR2 from the germline V gene are SGHRS and YFSETQ. V shed 6 bases and J shed 0 bases, with 10 bases lying between them. This CDR3 spans 13 amino acids. The CDR3 DNA follows: TGCGCCAGCACCCCTGACAACTCCTACGAGCAGTACTTC. Amino acids: CASTPDNSYEQYF.

The chain joins TRBV6-1 to TRBJ1-3, with TRBD1 identical over 9 bases. CDR1 and CDR2 (germline): MNHNS, SASEGT. There are 17 residues in the CDR3. V gave up 4 bases and J gave up 4 bases; unmatched junction bases: 11. The CDR3 sequence is CASSARWTGVVGNTIYF. The CDR3 region has the DNA TGTGCCAGCAGTGCCCGGTGGACAGGGGTCGTAGGAAACACCATATATTTT.

This chain links TRBV7-9 with TRBJ1-2; the D gene is possibly TRBD1 (6 bases). With 5 bases removed from V and 6 bases from J, the gap between germline ends came to 10 bases. Germline V gene data show CDR1 as SEHNR and CDR2 as FQNEAQ (reference sequence). This CDR3 is 12 amino acids long. The CDR3 nucleotides read TGTGCCAGCAGCGCATACAGGGATGGCTACACCTTC. Translated: CASSAYRDGYTF.

The V gene is TRBV4-2, the J gene TRBJ1-6; maybe TRBD1 (5 bases). This CDR3 region has 16 residues. Germline V gives CDR1 LGHNA, CDR2 YNFKEQ. V shed 0 bases and J shed 8 bases, with 14 bases lying between them. CDR3 sequence: CASSQEKQGLDSPLHF. The CDR3 DNA sequence: TGTGCCAGCAGCCAAGAAAAGCAGGGTCTGGATTCACCCCTCCACTTT.

The V and J genes are TRBV5-1 and TRBJ1-2; 8 positions agree with TRBD1. The CDR3 spans 17 residues. V trimming: 4 bases; J trimming: 3 bases; junction bases outside the gene matches: 14. Germline-derived CDR1 and CDR2 are SGHRS and YFSETQ. CDR3 in DNA: TGCGCCAGCAGCCGGTCCCCGGACAGGGATCGAGACTATGGCTACACCTTC. Translating gives CASSRSPDRDRDYGYTF.

The J gene is TRBJ2-3, the V gene TRBV6-1, with D possibly being TRBD2 (5 bases). Trimming stripped 0 bases from V and 4 bases from J, with 8 bases between. This CDR3 contains 14 residues. Per the germline V gene, CDR1 is MNHNS and CDR2 is SASEGT. CDR3 nucleotides: TGTGCCAGCAGTGAAGCGAGCGGCCCAGATACGCAGTATTTT. This encodes CASSEASGPDTQYF.

The rearrangement links TRBV19 to TRBJ2-2, with D perhaps TRBD1 (6 bases). With 3 bases removed from V and 4 bases from J, the gap between germline ends came to 12 bases. The CDR3 is made up of 15 amino acids. Germline CDR1 and CDR2: LNHDA and SQIVND (reference sequence). The DNA of the CDR3 is TGTGCCAGTAGTATTCGCCAGGGGAGCACCGGGGAGCTGTTTTTT. Translating it yields CASSIRQGSTGELFF.

The genes are TRBV5-1 and TRBJ2-3; D perhaps matches TRBD2 (7 bases). V was trimmed by 3 bases and J by 2 bases, leaving 16 bases between them. Germline CDR1 and CDR2: SGHRS and YFSETQ. The CDR3 spans 16 residues. This chain's CDR3 is CASSYLGGGNTDTQYF. The CDR3 bases are TGCGCCAGCAGCTATCTAGGGGGGGGAAACACAGATACGCAGTATTTT.

A few counts support this clone. V gene TRBV4-3 combines with J gene TRBJ2-2; perhaps TRBD2 as D (6 bases). The CDR3 sequence is 16 residues long. Germline V CDR1 and CDR2: LGHNA, YSLEER. V was clipped by 2 bases and J by 5 bases, with 15 bases between them. CDR3 sequence: CASSQSSGGRTGELFF. In DNA, the CDR3 is TGCGCCAGCAGCCAAAGTAGCGGAGGCCGGACCGGGGAGCTGTTTTTT.

Of note for this clone: Additional DNA sequences in this sample encode the identical CDR3. V and J are TRBV25-1 and TRBJ1-1; tentative D call: TRBD1 (5 bases). Per the germline V gene, CDR1 is MGHDK and CDR2 is SYGVNS. V was shortened by 4 bases and J by 3 bases, with 15 bases between the two germline ends. This CDR3 is built from 15 residues. CDR3 in amino acids: CASSVGRRGDTEAFF. CDR3 bases: TGTGCCAGCAGTGTGGGCCGTAGGGGCGACACTGAAGCTTTCTTT.

V and J are TRBV7-8 and TRBJ1-1, with D unresolved. Deletions cut 3 bases from V and 5 bases from J, with 19 bases between. This CDR3 contains 16 residues. The V gene's germline CDR1 is SGHVS and CDR2 FQNEAQ. The CDR3 bases are TGTGCCAGCAGCTTGGTCTGGAAGGCGGGAGGGACTGAAGCTTTCTTT. Its protein is CASSLVWKAGGTEAFF.

This chain links TRBV18 with TRBJ2-7; 12 bases align to TRBD1. The trim removed 2 bases at V and 5 bases at J, leaving 4 bases unmatched. The germline V gene has CDR1 KGHSH and CDR2 LQKENI. CDR3 length: 15 residues. The CDR3 nucleotides are TGTGCCAGCTCACCAGGGACAGGGGGCTTGAACGAGCAGTACTTC. It translates to CASSPGTGGLNEQYF.

The chain couples TRBV2 to TRBJ1-4, with a weak D call TRBD1 (6 bases). Germline assignment: CDR1 SNHLY and CDR2 FYNNEI. This CDR3 has 17 amino acids. The germline V and J ends were trimmed by 6 bases and 7 bases, with 24 bases remaining between them. In DNA, the CDR3 is TGTGCCAGCAGGATACCCCCCGGGCGGGGGCGAAGTGAAAAACTGTTTTTT. Its translation: CASRIPPGRGRSEKLFF.

The chain employs TRBV10-3 and TRBJ2-2, with 7 bases matching TRBD2. From germline, CDR1 is ENHRY and CDR2 SYGVKD. The CDR3 spans 15 residues. Trimming at V came to 3 bases and at J to 6 bases, leaving 7 bases not matched to a gene. The CDR3 is CAISEPSGEAGELFF. The DNA of the CDR3 is TGTGCCATCAGTGAACCCAGCGGGGAGGCCGGGGAGCTGTTTTTT.

This clone was found once. The chain employs TRBV28 and TRBJ2-7, with D tentatively TRBD1 (6 bases). CDR1 is MDHEN, CDR2 SYDVKM, per germline. With 5 bases removed from V and 0 bases from J, the gap between germline ends came to 20 bases. This CDR3 spans 17 amino acids. Here the CDR3 reads CASSTLVRGTVSYEQYF. The CDR3 region has the DNA TGTGCCAGCAGTACTCTTGTAAGGGGGACGGTCTCCTACGAGCAGTACTTC.

Worth noting for this clone: In this CDR3 the conserved last residue, phenylalanine or tryptophan, is missing, so a read error is likely. The DNA is omitted, as the CDR3 cannot be located on it reliably, and the CDR3 follows TCRdb's listing. The chain has TRBV29-1 and TRBJ1-5; the D segment call TRBD1 is taken from the table without a DNA check. Germline V gene sequence: CDR1 SQVTM, CDR2 ANQGSEA. The CDR3 length equals 15 residues, ends included. The CDR3 here is CSAYTDRESNQPQHL.